The 9 T cell receptor beta chains in this list originate from one sample, sequenced in a study of T cell responses to AZD1222 COVID-19 vaccine. This table comes from immunoSEQ multiplex PCR, and its TCRdb copy is limited to in-frame clones, with some not included. The data hold some 130,000 clones, with under 95% observed a single time. The source was peripheral blood, collected on day 0 of AZD1222 vaccination. These receptors were taken from an adult in good health.

V usage is TRBV5-4 and J usage is TRBJ1-2, with D possibly being TRBD1 (5 bases). CDR1 SGHNT and CDR2 YYREEE come from the germline V gene (reference sequence). The CDR3 runs 16 residues. V lost 3 bases and J 5 bases, leaving 20 bases between the germline ends. The CDR3 DNA reads as TGTGCCAGCAGCTCCCCTGTGAAGGGGAGTAGGTATGGCTACACCTTC. It yields the protein CASSSPVKGSRYGYTF.

This chain uses TRBV23-1 with TRBJ1-1; 9 bases are a match to TRBD1. TRBV23-1 is reported as an ORF; its role is uncertain. V lost 4 bases and J lost 4; bases outside the gene matches: 19. This CDR3 is built from 19 residues. CDR3 region: CASSPSVIRKTGGLTEAFF. CDR3 in DNA: TGCGCCAGCAGTCCTTCGGTGATTAGGAAAACAGGGGGCCTCACTGAAGCTTTCTTT.

V usage is TRBV4-3 and J usage is TRBJ2-6; D gene uncertain. The V and J ends lost 1 base and 0 bases respectively, with 4 bases between them. The CDR3 spans 15 residues. Germline CDR1 reads LGHNA; CDR2 reads YSLEER. The CDR3 DNA reads TGCGCCAGCAGCCAAGGGGGCTCTGGGGCCAACGTCCTGACTTTC. Protein product: CASSQGGSGANVLTF.

The chain recombines TRBV7-9 with TRBJ1-5; 8 positions match TRBD1. After removal of 4 bases from V and 5 bases from J, the junction contained 1 base not matched to a gene. Germline V gene lookup returns CDR1 SEHNR and CDR2 FQNEAQ (reference sequence). The CDR3 is 13 residues long. CDR3 sequence reads: CASSSQGDQPQHF. CDR3 in DNA: TGTGCCAGCAGCTCACAGGGGGATCAGCCCCAGCATTTT.

V usage is TRBV5-4 and J usage is TRBJ2-7; TRBD1 agrees at 8 bases. Trimming at V came to 0 bases and at J to 4 bases, leaving 9 bases not matched to a gene. Germline V CDR1 and CDR2: SGHNT, YYREEE (reference sequence). CDR3 size: 16 residues. CDR3 sequence: CASSLGGRTGRYEQYF. DNA of the CDR3: TGTGCCAGCAGCTTGGGAGGCCGGACAGGGAGGTACGAGCAGTACTTC.

CDR3 coding DNA: TGCAGCGTAGTGAGGGGGAACACCGGGGAGCTGTTTTTT. As protein: CSVVRGNTGELFF. V and J are TRBV29-1 and TRBJ2-2; D might be TRBD1 or TRBD2, each matching 5 bases. Germline lookup yields CDR1 SQVTM and CDR2 ANQGSEA. The ends were cut back, 6 bases at V and 1 base at J, with 9 bases in the middle. The CDR3 consists of 13 residues.

The chain is built from TRBV9 and TRBJ2-2; D is tentatively TRBD1 or TRBD2 (5 bases each). This CDR3 is built from 15 residues. The ends were cut back, 2 bases at V and 1 base at J, with 9 bases in the middle. Germline values: CDR1 SGDLS, CDR2 YYNGEE. CDR3 protein: CASSVGTVNTGELFF. CDR3 DNA sequence: TGTGCCAGCAGCGTGGGGACGGTGAACACCGGGGAGCTGTTTTTT.

The chain links TRBV5-4 to TRBJ2-3, with 7 bases lining up with TRBD2. Germline CDR1 and CDR2: SGHNT and YYREEE (reference sequence). The CDR3 spans 17 residues. V was pared by 2 bases and J by 0 bases, with 9 bases of the junction left unmatched. CDR3 in DNA: TGTGCCAGCAGCTTAAAGGGACTAAGAACTAGCACAGATACGCAGTATTTT. Its protein product is CASSLKGLRTSTDTQYF.

This clone was picked up many times. The chain has TRBV19 and TRBJ1-3; D is undetermined. The CDR3 is 14 amino acids. Germline V gene data show CDR1 as LNHDA and CDR2 as SQIVND (reference sequence). Trimming shortened V by 2 bases and J by 7 bases, and 12 bases separated the two germline ends. The CDR3 DNA reads TGTGCCAGTAGTATAACCTGGGAGGTGAACACCATATATTTT. Its translation is CASSITWEVNTIYF.